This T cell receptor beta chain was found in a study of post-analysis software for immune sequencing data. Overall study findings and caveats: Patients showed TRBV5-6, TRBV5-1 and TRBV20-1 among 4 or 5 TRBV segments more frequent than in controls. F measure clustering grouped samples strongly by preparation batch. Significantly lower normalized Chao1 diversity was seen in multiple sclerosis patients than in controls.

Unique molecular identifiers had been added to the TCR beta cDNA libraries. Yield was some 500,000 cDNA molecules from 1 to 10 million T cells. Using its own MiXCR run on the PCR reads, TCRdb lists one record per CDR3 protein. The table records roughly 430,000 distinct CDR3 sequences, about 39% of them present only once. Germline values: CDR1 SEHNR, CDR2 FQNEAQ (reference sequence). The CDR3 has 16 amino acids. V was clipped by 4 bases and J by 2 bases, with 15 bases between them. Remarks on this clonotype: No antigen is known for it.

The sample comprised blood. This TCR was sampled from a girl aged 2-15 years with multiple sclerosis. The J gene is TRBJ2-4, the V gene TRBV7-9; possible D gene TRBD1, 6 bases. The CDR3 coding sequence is TGTGCCAGCAGCTCGTACAGGGAGTTGCCCAAAAACATTCAGTACTTC. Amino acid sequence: CASSSYRELPKNIQYF.